These T cell receptor beta chains were read from a single sample in a study of beta chain features in type 1 diabetes. TCRdb keeps only in-frame clones here, not all; method: immunoSEQ multiplex PCR. Of approximately 120,000 clones listed, about two fifths are singletons. The specimen sequenced was stem cell memory CD4+ T cells from blood. These receptors were obtained from a young woman in good health. Each CDR3 is given with its conserved first and last residue. D genes are given only for firm matches. Part of the rows lack a size; the others show once, few, many or a class for expanded clones.

TRBJ2-7	-	-	TRBV11-2	TGTGCCAGCAGCCTCAGGGGCTGGGGGTACGAGCAGTACTTC	CASSLRGWGYEQYF
TRBJ2-7	-	-	TRBV11-2	TGTGCCAGCAGCTTAGGACAGTCCTACGAGCAGTACTTC	CASSLGQSYEQYF
TRBJ2-7	TRBD2	-	TRBV2	TGTGCCAGCAGTGCTAGCGGGAGGGCCTACGAGCAGTACTTC	CASSASGRAYEQYF
TRBJ2-1	TRBD2	-	TRBV10-3	TGTGCCATCAAAAAGCGGGAGGAGAATGAGCAGTTCTTC	CAIKKREENEQFF
TRBJ1-1	TRBD1	few	TRBV7-2	TGTGCCAGCAGCCCAAGGACAGGGAGGGGTGAAGCTTTCTTT	CASSPRTGRGEAFF
TRBJ1-5	TRBD1	-	TRBV5-4	TGTGCCAGCAGCAGGGACAGGGGGGAACAGCCCCAGCATTTT	CASSRDRGEQPQHF
TRBJ1-4	-	-	TRBV7-9	TGTGCCAGCAGCCGGGGAAGGGCAGGCTTCGCTGGGACTAATGAAAAACTGTTTTTT	CASSRGRAGFAGTNEKLFF
TRBJ2-5	-	-	TRBV18	TGTGCCAGCTCACCCCCTGGGAGACTCAACCAAGAGACCCAGTACTTC	CASSPPGRLNQETQYF
TRBJ1-1	-	-	TRBV25-1	TGTGCCAGCAGTGAAAGTCGGGGGGAAGCTTTCTTT	CASSESRGEAFF
TRBJ2-7	-	few	TRBV7-2	TGTGCCAGCAGCTTCGTGGACACAGTTTTCTACGAGCAGTACTTC	CASSFVDTVFYEQYF
TRBJ2-4	TRBD1	few	TRBV18	TGTGCCAGCTCACCAGGGACAGGGTTAATTCAGTACTTC	CASSPGTGLIQYF